This entry features one TCR beta chain sequence. Its antigen is unidentified. Starting from around 500 ng of total RNA, TCR libraries were made with linear amplification. TCRdb re-analysed the reads in MiXCR, keeping a single row per CDR3 protein. This table holds around 200,000 distinct CDR3 sequences, under 85% found once. The data derive from a study of healthy donors' naive CD4 and CD8 T cells. Overall study context: Donors, half of them female, were 20-25, 40-50 or 60-70 years old. Findings and caveats of the study: Most V and J genes were reportedly biased between naive CD4+ and CD8+ cells.

Germline CDR1 is LNHDA and CDR2 is SQIVND (reference sequence). The CDR3 consists of 15 residues. J gave up 9 bases and V 5 bases, and 12 bases lay outside the gene matches. V and J are TRBV19 and TRBJ2-1, with TRBD2 identical over 8 bases. This receptor was obtained from a pool of human donors in good health; the sample pools cells from several healthy donors. Sequences were obtained from naive CD4+ and CD8+ T cells sorted from blood, pooled from several donors. The CDR3, as DNA: TGTGCCAGTAGTGCGACTGTCGGGAGGGCCGGTGAGCAGTTCTTC. The encoded protein is CASSATVGRAGEQFF.